The TCR beta chain described here comes from a study of CD8 T cells in ankylosing spondylitis. Study-wide findings and caveats: Significantly higher representation of disease-linked clones was reported for matched ankylosing spondylitis synovial fluid. For ankylosing spondylitis blood, a TCR beta motif of 7 or 8 highly homologous variants appeared characteristic.

Trimming removed 5 bases from V and 4 bases from J; junction bases left unmatched: 6. Germline loops: CDR1 SGHAT, CDR2 FQNNGV. The CDR3 has 17 amino acids. Generation of TCR beta libraries employed quantitative 5'-RACE incorporating molecular barcodes. A single record per CDR3 protein comes from TCRdb applying MiXCR to the 5' RACE reads. The sample lists 27,000 or so distinct CDR3 sequences; 6.5% to 9.5% were seen once. A note on this clonotype: Its cognate antigen is unknown.

The chain combines TRBV11-2 with TRBJ2-1; 15 positions match TRBD2. The receptor was isolated from a male donor with ankylosing spondylitis or in good health (not recorded which). Sequencing was performed on blood. The CDR3 loop reads CASSTGLAGGFYNEQFF. For the CDR3, the DNA is TGTGCCAGCAGCACCGGACTAGCGGGGGGGTTTTACAATGAGCAGTTCTTC. Full variable domain (rest looked up from reference TRBV11-2 and TRBJ2-1): EAGVAQSPRYKIIEKRQSVAFWCNPISGHATLYWYQQILGQGPKLLIQFQNNGVVDDSQLPKDRFSAERLKGVDSTLKIQPAKLEDSAVYLCASSTGLAGGFYNEQFFGPGTRLTVL.